One sample yielded the 9 T cell receptor beta chains listed below, sequenced in a study of shared clonotypes between healthy human individuals. Measured with immunoSEQ multiplex PCR; TCRdb has only the in-frame clones, and not every one. Of roughly 2 million clones listed, approximately 94% are singletons. Terminally differentiated effector memory CD45RA+ cells were left out of the naive CD8 fraction, which was CD45RO-negative and positively selected for CCR7. The sequenced sample was naive CD8+ T cells sorted from blood. The receptors derive from a man between 18 and 29 years old in good health.

This clone was observed a single time. This chain links TRBV29-1 with TRBJ2-3, with TRBD1 as a possible D gene (5 bases). Germline V gene data show CDR1 as SQVTM and CDR2 as ANQGSEA. This CDR3 comprises 16 residues. V lost 1 base to trimming and J lost 0 bases, with 14 bases between them. DNA of the CDR3: TGCAGCGTTGAAGCGGAGACAGTTTCTAGCACAGATACGCAGTATTTT. As protein: CSVEAETVSSTDTQYF.

The CDR3 loop reads CASSEGRGREQYF. The DNA of the CDR3 is TGTGCCAGCAGTGAAGGGAGGGGGCGCGAGCAGTACTTC. The rearrangement uses TRBV25-1 and TRBJ2-7; tentatively, D is TRBD1 or TRBD2 (7 bases each). With 2 bases removed from V and 6 bases from J, the gap between germline ends came to 11 bases. From germline, CDR1 is MGHDK and CDR2 SYGVNS. This CDR3 is 13 amino acids long.

The chain has TRBV14 and TRBJ2-7; D gene unclear. CDR1 SGHDN and CDR2 FVKESK come from the germline V gene. The CDR3 runs to 16 residues. The V and J ends lost 1 base and 4 bases respectively, with 17 bases between them. CDR3 region: CASSQGERLVRYEQYF. Here the CDR3 DNA reads TGTGCCAGCAGCCAAGGCGAGCGCCTAGTCCGATACGAGCAGTACTTC.

V is TRBV25-1 and J is TRBJ1-4; the D is unclear. CDR1 is MGHDK and CDR2 is SYGVNS in the germline V gene. The CDR3 totals 15 residues. V gave up 0 bases and J gave up 4 bases, with 9 bases separating them. CDR3 sequence reads: CASSEYNSFNEKLFF. DNA for the CDR3: TGTGCCAGCAGTGAATATAACAGCTTTAATGAAAAACTGTTTTTT. The variable domain in full, with the rest retrieved from reference TRBV25-1 and TRBJ1-4, is EADIYQTPRYLVIGTGKKITLECSQTMGHDKMYWYQQDPGMELHLIHYSYGVNSTEKGDLSSESTVSRIRTEHFPLTLESARPSHTSQYLCASSEYNSFNEKLFFGSGTQLSVL.

V gene TRBV28 combines with J gene TRBJ1-5; D is ambiguous. From germline, CDR1 is MDHEN and CDR2 SYDVKM. Trimming stripped 1 base from V and 0 bases from J, with 10 bases between. The length of the CDR3 is 16 residues. Here the CDR3 DNA reads TGTGCCAGCAGTTTATTAGGAGATTATAGCAATCAGCCCCAGCATTTT. Amino acids: CASSLLGDYSNQPQHF.

The table lists this clone with a count of one. At the DNA level, this CDR3 is encoded by other sequences in the same sample as well. J is TRBJ1-1 and V is TRBV4-1; D gene ambiguous. CDR1 and CDR2 (germline): MGHRA, YSYEKL. The CDR3 contains 14 residues. Trimming left V 1 base short and J 0 bases short, with 6 bases between. CDR3 sequence: CASSQGGLNTEAFF. CDR3 DNA sequence: TGCGCCAGCAGCCAAGGGGGTTTGAACACTGAAGCTTTCTTT.

The rearrangement links TRBV13 to TRBJ2-1; 8 bases match TRBD1. V dropped 5 bases and J dropped 8; count of bases not matched to a gene: 11. The CDR3 length is 15 residues. Looked up from germline, CDR1 is PRHDT and CDR2 is FYEKMQ (reference sequence). CDR3 residues: CASSIGTGRGDEQFF. In DNA form, the CDR3 reads TGTGCCAGCAGCATCGGGACAGGCCGTGGGGATGAGCAGTTCTTC.

The rearrangement links TRBV10-3 to TRBJ2-7; 7 bases align to TRBD2. The V gene's germline CDR1 is ENHRY and CDR2 SYGVKD. This CDR3 contains 18 residues. V lost 0 bases to trimming and J lost 2 bases; unmatched junction nucleotides: 13. In DNA form, the CDR3 reads TGTGCCATCAGTGAGTCGAGGTTGGGTATAGCGGGTACCTACGAGCAGTACTTC. This translates into CAISESRLGIAGTYEQYF.

In nucleotides, the CDR3 is TGTGCCAGCTGGGGCCCGTATGGCTACACCTTC. Its protein is CASWGPYGYTF. The chain combines TRBV19 with TRBJ1-2, with TRBD1 as a possible D gene (5 bases). This CDR3 contains 11 residues. Germline lookup yields CDR1 LNHDA and CDR2 SQIVND (reference sequence). Trimming shortened V by 9 bases and J by 5 bases, and 10 bases separated the two germline ends.